This passage covers 8 T cell receptor beta chains from one sample sequenced in a study of T cell responses to AZD1222 COVID-19 vaccine. Repertoires were generated with immunoSEQ multiplex PCR, while TCRdb's copy carries only in-frame clones and drops some. The table lists some 170,000 clones, 88% of them singletons. The material was peripheral blood, obtained 28 days after the second AZD1222 dose. These receptors were taken from an adult who received the AZD1222 COVID-19 vaccine.

CDR3 nucleotide sequence: TGTGCCAGCAGACAGGAGGCCTATGGCTACACCTTC. It codes for CASRQEAYGYTF. V gene TRBV6-5 combines with J gene TRBJ1-2; perhaps TRBD1 as D (5 bases). Trimming cost V 6 bases and J 4 bases, with 9 bases left between them. Germline loops: CDR1 MNHEY, CDR2 SVGAGI. The CDR3 runs 12 residues.

The rearrangement uses TRBV6-6 and TRBJ1-3; D uncertain. This CDR3 has 17 residues. Per the germline V gene, CDR1 is MNHNY and CDR2 is SVGAGI (reference sequence). The V and J ends lost 5 bases and 0 bases respectively, with 17 bases between them. The CDR3: CASSPRLQTFSGNTIYF. The CDR3 coding sequence is TGTGCCAGCAGTCCAAGGCTGCAGACTTTCTCTGGAAACACCATATATTTT.

The rearrangement joins TRBV19 to TRBJ2-3; D remains unclear. The CDR3 extends over 13 amino acids. Trimming cost V 5 bases and J 2 bases, with 8 bases left between them. Per the germline V gene, CDR1 is LNHDA and CDR2 is SQIVND (reference sequence). The DNA for the CDR3 is TGTGCCAGTAGTTTCCAATACACAGATACGCAGTATTTT. The encoded protein is CASSFQYTDTQYF.

As concerns this clone: One junction end does not reproduce the germline sequence, and a read error may be involved. The CDR3 sequence: CATSRASSYEQYF. The CDR3 DNA follows: TGTGCCACCAGCCGGGCTAGCTCCTACGAGCAGTACTTC. The chain couples TRBV14 to TRBJ2-7; D not certain. The germline gives CDR1 SGHDN, CDR2 FVKESK. CDR3 size: 13 residues.

This chain links TRBV3-1 (or the pseudogene TRBV3-2) with TRBJ2-3; no reliable D call. Germline CDR1 is LGHDT and CDR2 is YNNKEL (reference sequence). V was clipped by 5 bases and J by 4 bases, with 7 bases between them. This CDR3 has 12 amino acids. CDR3 DNA sequence: TGTGCCAGCAGCGAAGTACCAGATACGCAGTATTTT. Amino acids: CASSEVPDTQYF.

The gene calls are TRBV6-4 and TRBJ2-5, with 8 bases lining up with TRBD1. The V gene end was trimmed by 5 bases and the J gene end by 4 bases; junction bases not matched to a gene: 3. This CDR3 is built from 13 residues. Germline V lookup: CDR1 MRHNA, CDR2 SNTAGT. In DNA form, the CDR3 reads TGTGCCAGCAGTAGGACAGGGACAGAGACCCAGTACTTC. Its protein is CASSRTGTETQYF.

The chain employs TRBV7-9 and TRBJ1-2, with TRBD1 matching over 7 bases. The CDR3 consists of 14 residues. V shed 5 bases and J 7 bases; nucleotides not matched to a gene: 10. The germline V gene encodes CDR1 SEHNR and CDR2 FQNEAQ (reference sequence). The CDR3 DNA sequence: TGTGCCAGCAGCCCCCAGGGGGGACGCCCTGGCTACACCTTC. This encodes CASSPQGGRPGYTF. Variable domain in full (rest from reference TRBV7-9 and TRBJ1-2): DTGVSQNPRHKITKRGQNVTFRCDPISEHNRLYWYRQTLGQGPEFLTYFQNEAQLEKSRLLSDRFSAERPKGSFSTLEIQRTEQGDSAMYLCASSPQGGRPGYTFGSGTRLTVV.

By its share, this clone is medium-sized. This chain uses TRBV6-5 with TRBJ2-4, with D possibly being TRBD1 or TRBD2 (5 bases each). Per germline, CDR1 MNHEY and CDR2 SVGAGI. Trimming stripped 7 bases from V and 4 bases from J, with 17 bases between. This CDR3 contains 15 residues. CDR3 sequence reads: CASMSGGGSKNIQYF. Written as DNA, the CDR3 is TGTGCCAGCATGAGTGGGGGTGGGAGTAAAAACATTCAGTACTTC.